The entry that follows covers one TCR beta chain sequence. Its antigen is not known. This record belongs to a study of blood T cells in healthy people across ages. Study findings and constraints: Naive T cell percentage showed a strong correlation with TCR beta diversity.

Peripheral blood samples of 9 to 10 milliliters were drawn from each donor. For the second PCR, which ran for about 7 to 12 cycles, a sample-barcoded 5' primer and a J-beta primer mix were used. TCRdb reprocessed the 5' RACE reads with MiXCR, giving one entry per CDR3 protein. Altogether 780,000 or so distinct CDR3 sequences are present, around 25% being singletons, with the ten largest covering more than 3%. Germline V gives CDR1 MDHEN, CDR2 SYDVKM. The CDR3 runs to 15 residues. The germline V and J ends were trimmed by 8 bases and 4 bases, with 18 bases remaining between them. These sequences were also reported in another study, on T cells of mothers and their children. That source adds: In cDNA synthesis, all of the extracted RNA was used at about 1.6 ug per 15 ul.

What was sequenced was blood. This rearrangement joins TRBV28 to TRBJ2-1; either TRBD1 or TRBD2 may fit D (5 bases each). This clonotype was obtained from a boy younger than 18 in good health. The CDR3 nucleotides are TGTGCCAGCCTCGACGGGGCTAGCAGTTACAATGAGCAGTTCTTC. It is translated as CASLDGASSYNEQFF.